One sample yielded the 20 T cell receptor beta chains listed below, sequenced in a study of T cell clusters in autoimmune cytopenias. Each sample's input was about 250 ng genomic DNA, 30,000 to 45,000 genome equivalents. Multiplex touch-down PCR amplified TRB using TRB-A and TRB-B pools in one tube. With the multiplex PCR reads reprocessed, TCRdb shows one record per CDR3 protein and no DNA. The listing contains about 3,200 distinct CDR3 sequences. Sequencing was performed on peripheral blood. Receptors originate from a human donor with an autoimmune cytopenia or autoimmune hepatitis (not recorded which).

This clonotype is medium-sized by frequency. V usage is TRBV24-1 and J usage is TRBJ2-2; TCRdb's D gene call, TRBD1, goes unchecked for lack of DNA. Germline assignment: CDR1 KGHDR and CDR2 SFDVKD. This CDR3 region has 15 residues. This CDR3 is CATSGGGLNTGELFF.

This clonotype is identified as medium-sized from frequency. The chain recombines TRBV6-5 with TRBJ2-7; TCRdb reports TRBD2, a call that lacks DNA to check it against. In germline, CDR1 is MNHEY, CDR2 SVGAGI. The CDR3 is 15 residues long. CDR3 in amino acids: CASRGGTSGSYEQYF.

In terms of frequency, this clonotype is medium-sized. The V gene is TRBV6-4, the J gene TRBJ2-1; TCRdb designates TRBD2, a call that cannot be tested without DNA. The CDR3 covers 15 residues. Germline CDR1 is MRHNA and CDR2 is SNTAGT. CDR3 sequence: CASSEDYYSYNEQFF.

This clonotype is medium-sized by frequency. The rearrangement joins TRBV6-6 to TRBJ2-1; the TCRdb D gene call, TRBD1, has no DNA to confirm it. CDR3 length: 16 residues. The germline CDR1 and CDR2 sequences are MNHNY and SVGAGI (reference sequence). The CDR3 here is CASSPPGGVQYNEQFF.

This clonotype counts as medium-sized by frequency. This chain joins TRBV7-9 and TRBJ2-7; TCRdb lists TRBD1, though no DNA is available to test this call. Germline V lookup: CDR1 SEHNR, CDR2 FQNEAQ (reference sequence). CDR3 length: 13 amino acids. Here the CDR3 reads CASSPPGGYEQYF.

This clonotype registers medium-sized by frequency. The chain combines TRBV6-5 with TRBJ1-6. This CDR3 has 15 residues. In germline, CDR1 is MNHEY, CDR2 SVGAGI. CDR3 loop: CASSRSLGGGSPLHF.

Frequency places this clonotype as medium-sized. The rearrangement uses TRBV27 and TRBJ2-7. This CDR3 comprises 12 residues. Germline values: CDR1 MNHEY, CDR2 SMNVEV (reference sequence). CDR3 region: CASSSQSYEQYF.

By frequency, this clonotype is medium-sized. The chain uses TRBV19 and TRBJ2-3. Germline V gene data show CDR1 as LNHDA and CDR2 as SQIVND (reference sequence). CDR3 length equals 13 residues. This CDR3 reads CASSLRWGDTQYF.

This clonotype registers medium-sized (0.01 to 0.1%) by frequency. The gene calls are TRBV19 and TRBJ2-5; TCRdb reports TRBD2, a call that lacks DNA to check it against. The CDR3 sequence is 16 residues long. The V gene's germline CDR1 is LNHDA and CDR2 SQIVND (reference sequence). The CDR3 loop is CASSIGDRLAGVSQYF. The full variable domain, rest sourced from reference TRBV19 and TRBJ2-5, is DGGITQSPKYLFRKEGQNVTLSCEQNLNHDAMYWYRQDPGQGLRLIYYSQIVNDFQKGDIAEGYSVSREKKESFPLTVTSAQKNPTAFYLCASSIGDRLAGVSQYFGPGTRLLVL.

Frequency places this clonotype as medium-sized. J is TRBJ2-3 and V is TRBV27; TCRdb selects TRBD2, and the lack of DNA leaves this call unchecked. In germline, CDR1 is MNHEY, CDR2 SMNVEV (reference sequence). The CDR3 sequence is 15 residues long. The CDR3 here is CATTSGRARADTQYF.

By frequency, this clonotype is medium-sized (0.01 to 0.1%). The rearrangement links TRBV5-5 to TRBJ2-7; TCRdb proposes TRBD1, but this gene call is untestable without DNA. The length of the CDR3 is 15 residues. The V gene's germline CDR1 is SGHKS and CDR2 YYEKEE (reference sequence). The CDR3 region is CASSLERGLTYEQYF.

This clonotype is labeled medium-sized based on frequency. The V call is TRBV25-1, the J call TRBJ2-7; the TCRdb D gene call, TRBD1, has no DNA to confirm it. Germline V gene sequence: CDR1 MGHDK, CDR2 SYGVNS. The CDR3 is 15 amino acids. This chain's CDR3 is CASSELEGAYYEQYF.

Measured by frequency, this clonotype is large. V and J are TRBV7-6 and TRBJ2-3; TCRdb picks TRBD2, but there is no DNA to check that call. The CDR3 covers 14 residues. CDR1 SGHVS and CDR2 FNYEAQ come from the germline V gene. This CDR3 is CASGPGLTTDTQYF.

Considering frequency, this clonotype is medium-sized. The V gene is TRBV10-3, the J gene TRBJ2-3. The CDR3 spans 14 residues. The V gene's germline CDR1 is ENHRY and CDR2 SYGVKD. Here the CDR3 reads CAIRGSGDGDTQYF.

By frequency, this clonotype registers medium-sized. The CDR3 loop is CASSLVGGTDTQYF. The rearrangement uses TRBV11-2 and TRBJ2-3; checking the TCRdb D call of TRBD1 is not possible without DNA. The CDR3 totals 14 residues. CDR1 and CDR2 from the germline V gene are SGHAT and FQNNGV. Full variable domain (missing parts from reference TRBV11-2 and TRBJ2-3): EAGVAQSPRYKIIEKRQSVAFWCNPISGHATLYWYQQILGQGPKLLIQFQNNGVVDDSQLPKDRFSAERLKGVDSTLKIQPAKLEDSAVYLCASSLVGGTDTQYFGPGTRLTVL.

This clonotype is labeled medium-sized based on frequency. The rearrangement joins TRBV6-5 to TRBJ2-1. CDR3 length: 14 residues. Germline V gives CDR1 MNHEY, CDR2 SVGAGI. CDR3 loop: CASSLRFPYNEQFF.

By frequency, this clonotype is medium-sized. V gene TRBV28 combines with J gene TRBJ1-1; TCRdb selects TRBD1, and the lack of DNA leaves this call unchecked. The germline V gene encodes CDR1 MDHEN and CDR2 SYDVKM. The CDR3 length is 17 residues. The CDR3 protein is CASRVIFGGDTNTEAFF.

Frequency places this clonotype as medium-sized. This chain links TRBV6-5 with TRBJ2-1; no DNA is available, so the TRBD2 call from TCRdb remains unchecked. CDR1 is MNHEY and CDR2 is SVGAGI in the germline V gene. This CDR3 region has 15 residues. Here the CDR3 reads CASSNREGKVNEQFF.

By frequency, this clonotype is medium-sized (0.01 to 0.1%). The gene calls are TRBV19 and TRBJ1-1. This CDR3 region has 13 residues. Germline V gene sequence: CDR1 LNHDA, CDR2 SQIVND (reference sequence). The CDR3 sequence: CASRAVANTEAFF. The full variable domain, its missing parts supplied by reference TRBV19 and TRBJ1-1, is DGGITQSPKYLFRKEGQNVTLSCEQNLNHDAMYWYRQDPGQGLRLIYYSQIVNDFQKGDIAEGYSVSREKKESFPLTVTSAQKNPTAFYLCASRAVANTEAFFGQGTRLTVV.

This clonotype shows up as medium-sized by frequency. CDR3 sequence reads: CASSLSEGLRLFF. The V and J genes are TRBV7-2 and TRBJ2-1; TCRdb selects TRBD2, and the lack of DNA leaves this call unchecked. The CDR3 has 13 residues. Germline CDR1 reads SGHTA; CDR2 reads FQGNSA.